This T cell receptor (beta chain) comes out of a study of cytomegalovirus exposure and HLA in healthy donors. PCR amplification relied on 60 Vbeta primers (plus 13 Jbeta primers). TCRdb's copy holds only in-frame clones and misses some; the assay was immunoSEQ multiplex PCR. The top ten hold 1% to 1.5% of the sample, which has about 230,000 clones, about 83% seen once. Study observations and caveats: The study assumed roughly uniform donor sequencing depth for presence/absence analyses. In vitro testing confirmed a few CMV-associated chains as specific for CMV antigens.

There are 13 residues in the CDR3. Between the trimmed V and J ends, which lost 6 bases and 4 bases, there was a span of 12 bases. The germline gives CDR1 SNHLY, CDR2 FYNNEI. With respect to this clone: What it binds is not known.

This sequence was found in a human donor in good health. This chain joins TRBV2 and TRBJ1-2; D possibly corresponds to TRBD1 (5 bases). The source material was PBMCs. DNA for the CDR3: TGTGCCAGCAGGGACGACAGATTCTATGGCTACACCTTC. This gives the protein CASRDDRFYGYTF.